The sequence of this TCR beta chain was determined in a study of T cells in localized non-small cell lung cancer. With regard to this clone: What it binds is not known.

The table came from immunoSEQ multiplex PCR; TCRdb's copy has only in-frame clones and leaves some out. In the table there are more than 20,000 clones, roughly nine tenths of which are singletons. This CDR3 comprises 14 residues. V was pared by 4 bases and J by 5 bases, with 13 bases between. Germline V CDR1 and CDR2: SGDLS, YYNGEE. Whole-study results and caveats: Heterogeneity cannot be ruled out, as sequencing used one tumor region only. A median of 57 clones ranked among the top 100 in tumor appeared in adjacent lung. Uninvolved neighboring lung showed the greatest T cell clonality, exceeding tumor. In the blood, greater T cell density corresponded to longer overall survival.

Here the sequenced sample was PBMCs, taken before any cancer treatment. The V and J genes are TRBV9 and TRBJ2-4, with a possible D match to TRBD2 (6 bases). This receptor was taken from a man between 35 and 75 years old with stage II squamous cell lung carcinoma. DNA for the CDR3: TGTGCCAGCAGCTACGGTAGCGGACAAAACATTCAGTACTTC. It codes for CASSYGSGQNIQYF.